This T cell receptor beta chain was sequenced in a study of cytotoxic CD8 clonotypes in ibrutinib-treated CLL. As for the study in general: There were about 11 relapsed/refractory patients and more than 14 treatment-naive patients, and fewer than 18 were IGHV unmutated. Response samples were taken after a median of about 11 months on treatment, range 6 to 36.

The CDR3 is made up of 14 amino acids. V shed 5 bases and J shed 1 base, with 11 bases lying between them. Germline V CDR1 and CDR2: SNHLY, FYNNEI. TCRdb's table, derived via immunoSEQ multiplex PCR, lists solely in-frame clones and lacks some. This table has some 61,000 clones, under 70% appearing once. Study-level findings and limits: While tracking circulating CD8+ T-cell counts, baseline clonality exceeded that of age-matched healthy donors. Public clonotypes (which were uncommon) either contracted or remained stable on treatment.

This clone was counted between two and nine times. Antigen specificity is unknown. The specimen was PBMCs, collected after 12 months of ibrutinib treatment. The receptor was isolated from a human donor with chronic lymphocytic leukemia. J is TRBJ2-5 and V is TRBV2, with D possibly being TRBD1 (6 bases). CDR3 sequence: CASSPRTAQETQYF. The CDR3 DNA follows: TGTGCCAGCAGTCCAAGGACAGCCCAAGAGACCCAGTACTTC.